One sample yielded the 17 T cell receptor beta chains listed below, sequenced in a study of T-cell reconstitution after alpha-beta-depleted transplantation in children. Library preparation (for TCRbeta) was performed with unique molecular identifiers. MiXCR, run by TCRdb on the PCR reads, gives a single entry per CDR3 protein. The sample records 350,000 to 500,000 distinct CDR3 sequences, 43% being singletons. Sequenced here: PBMCs, sampled before TCRalphabeta/CD19-depleted stem cell transplant. The receptors shown here come from a girl aged 2-10 years with aplastic anemia, due to receive a stem cell transplant.

V usage is TRBV7-9 and J usage is TRBJ1-4; the D gene is possibly TRBD1 (5 bases). This CDR3 is 15 amino acids long. From germline, CDR1 is SEHNR and CDR2 FQNEAQ (reference sequence). Between the trimmed V and J ends, which lost 5 bases and 6 bases, there was a span of 16 bases. In nucleotides, the CDR3 is TGTGCCAGCAGCCCCCGGGGCTCCGGGGATGAAAAACTGTTTTTT. This codes for CASSPRGSGDEKLFF.

The rearrangement uses TRBV29-1 and TRBJ2-1, with unresolved D. The germline V gene encodes CDR1 SQVTM and CDR2 ANQGSEA. The CDR3 runs 12 residues. V gave up 2 bases and J gave up 8 bases, with 10 bases separating them. CDR3 loop: CSVESQMDEQFF. The CDR3 DNA follows: TGCAGCGTTGAAAGCCAGATGGATGAGCAGTTCTTC.

The V gene is TRBV12-3 or TRBV12-4, the J gene TRBJ1-5; no clear D gene. The CDR3 is made up of 13 amino acids. V was cut by 9 bases and J by 0 bases, with 9 bases left in between. The CDR3 DNA is TGTGCCAGTCGGTACTATAGCAATCAGCCCCAGCATTTT. This gives the protein CASRYYSNQPQHF.

V usage is TRBV12-3 or TRBV12-4 and J usage is TRBJ2-4, with 9 bases fitting TRBD1. This CDR3 is built from 15 residues. The J segment lost 7 bases and the V segment lost 5 bases, leaving 9 bases of the junction unmatched. The CDR3 DNA follows: TGTGCCAGCAGTCCTCGAGACAGGGGGTTTAACATTCAGTACTTC. Its translation: CASSPRDRGFNIQYF.

The rearrangement uses TRBV20-1 and TRBJ2-5; tentatively, D is TRBD1 (6 bases). V lost 7 bases to trimming and J lost 0 bases, with 21 bases between them. Per germline, CDR1 DFQATT and CDR2 SNEGSKA (reference sequence). The length of the CDR3 is 16 residues. The CDR3, as DNA: TGCAGTGTGTGGTTTTGGGCAGGGGATTACCAAGAGACCCAGTACTTC. It yields the protein CSVWFWAGDYQETQYF.

This clonotype was counted at least ten times. The V call is TRBV19, the J call TRBJ2-7, with 9 bases aligning to TRBD1. The germline CDR1 and CDR2 sequences are LNHDA and SQIVND (reference sequence). Trimming at V came to 7 bases and at J to 2 bases, leaving 9 bases not matched to a gene. CDR3 length: 15 amino acids. Here the CDR3 DNA reads TGTGCCAGTACCGCCGGGACAGGGATTACCTACGAGCAGTACTTC. Residues: CASTAGTGITYEQYF.

The chain carries TRBV20-1 and TRBJ1-5; the D is unclear. This CDR3 has 14 residues. The germline V and J ends were trimmed by 5 bases and 7 bases, with 18 bases remaining between them. Germline V gives CDR1 DFQATT, CDR2 SNEGSKA (reference sequence). The CDR3: CSARRPDREQPQHF. CDR3 DNA sequence: TGCAGTGCTCGAAGACCGGATCGGGAACAGCCCCAGCATTTT.

V gene TRBV20-1 combines with J gene TRBJ2-3; TRBD1 or TRBD2 may be the D gene (5 bases each). The CDR3 covers 13 residues. V was shortened by 8 bases and J by 4 bases, with 16 bases between the two germline ends. Germline V gene sequence: CDR1 DFQATT, CDR2 SNEGSKA (reference sequence). The CDR3 is CSPSYRDPDTQYF. The CDR3 region has the DNA TGCAGTCCATCCTACCGGGACCCAGATACGCAGTATTTT.

The gene calls are TRBV20-1 and TRBJ2-5; D might be TRBD1 (5 bases). There are 14 residues in the CDR3. Per germline, CDR1 DFQATT and CDR2 SNEGSKA (reference sequence). The V end was cut by 1 base, the J end by 0 bases, with 9 bases between. The CDR3 loop reads CSARGGDNQETQYF. CDR3 in DNA: TGCAGTGCTAGAGGGGGCGACAACCAAGAGACCCAGTACTTC.

The gene calls are TRBV7-2 and TRBJ2-5; TRBD2 is a possible D gene (5 bases). V shed 5 bases and J shed 2 bases, with 15 bases lying between them. The CDR3 runs 15 residues. The germline CDR1 and CDR2 sequences are SGHTA and FQGNSA. The CDR3 DNA reads as TGTGCCAGCAGCCCAAATGGGGAGTCTCAAGAGACCCAGTACTTC. This translates into CASSPNGESQETQYF.

This chain links TRBV20-1 with TRBJ2-3; 8 bases are a match to TRBD2. Germline assignment: CDR1 DFQATT and CDR2 SNEGSKA (reference sequence). CDR3 length: 15 residues. Trimming removed 4 bases from V and 1 base from J; junction bases left unmatched: 7. The CDR3 spells CSAKLASGRTDTQYF. CDR3 DNA: TGCAGTGCTAAGCTGGCTAGCGGGCGCACAGATACGCAGTATTTT.

Notes on this clonotype: Germline and junction disagree at one end, which may indicate a read error. V and J are TRBV20-1 and TRBJ2-5; 10 bases fit TRBD2. Germline-derived CDR1 and CDR2 are DFQATT and SNEGSKA (reference sequence). The CDR3 runs to 17 residues. The CDR3 DNA reads as TGCAGTGCAAGAGAATCCCCAGCGGGGGGGCCAGGAGAGACCCAGTACTTC. It translates to CSARESPAGGPGETQYF.

Many counts were recorded for this clonotype. The chain has TRBV5-6 and TRBJ2-2, with D perhaps matching TRBD2 (6 bases). Trimming cost V 3 bases and J 1 base, with 13 bases left between them. The CDR3 runs to 16 residues. Germline V CDR1 and CDR2: SGHDT, YYEEEE. Written as DNA, the CDR3 is TGTGCCAGCAGCTCCTTCGGGGGACTGAACACCGGGGAGCTGTTTTTT. It specifies CASSSFGGLNTGELFF.

This clonotype has at least ten counts. V usage is TRBV27 and J usage is TRBJ1-1, with 7 bases fitting TRBD1. CDR3 size: 15 residues. CDR1 and CDR2 from the germline V gene are MNHEY and SMNVEV (reference sequence). V trimming: 2 bases; J trimming: 6 bases; junction bases outside the gene matches: 9. The CDR3 DNA sequence: TGTGCCAGCAGTTTAGGTGCAGGGGGGCGCGCTGAAGCTTTCTTT. As protein: CASSLGAGGRAEAFF.

This clonotype showed up just a few times. The chain combines TRBV6-5 with TRBJ1-1; D is ambiguous. Per the germline V gene, CDR1 is MNHEY and CDR2 is SVGAGI. The CDR3 runs to 14 residues. Deletions cut 0 bases from V and 3 bases from J, with 8 bases between. The DNA for the CDR3 is TGTGCCAGCAGTTACTCGATGCAGGACACTGAAGCTTTCTTT. Amino acids: CASSYSMQDTEAFF.

Note on this clonotype: The junction shows a germline mismatch at one end, possibly a read error. The chain employs TRBV5-6 and TRBJ2-1; TRBD1 matches 7 bases. Germline CDR1 is SGHDT and CDR2 is YYEEEE. CDR3 size: 18 residues. CDR3 DNA: TGTGCCAGCAGCTCCCGTTTGGACAGGTCTCCTGTGAGGGCTGAGCAGTTGTTC. Protein product: CASSSRLDRSPVRAEQLF.

About this clonotype: This sequence may be a read error, since a much larger clone differs from it by one base. The chain has TRBV6-1 and TRBJ1-2; 8 positions match TRBD1. Germline assignment: CDR1 MNHNS and CDR2 SASEGT. This CDR3 contains 17 residues. The J segment lost 4 bases and the V segment lost 6 bases, leaving 16 bases of the junction unmatched. The CDR3 loop is CASRGAPGGPFSYGYTF. DNA for the CDR3: TGTGCCAGCAGGGGCGCCCCAGGGGGCCCCTTTTCCTATGGCTACACCTTC.